The subject of this entry is one T cell receptor (beta chain). This record belongs to a study of cytomegalovirus exposure and HLA in healthy donors. PCR employed 60 Vbeta and 13 Jbeta primers. Clones were sequenced by immunoSEQ multiplex PCR, and TCRdb holds only the in-frame ones, with some missing. The sample has roughly 200,000 clones, about 69% seen once. Trimming took 7 bases from V and 8 from J, leaving 14 bases between them. The germline gives CDR1 SQVTM, CDR2 ANQGSEA. This CDR3 spans 12 amino acids. This receptor was taken from a male donor in good health and CMV-seronegative. What was sequenced was PBMCs. The chain is built from TRBV29-1 and TRBJ1-4; D possibly corresponds to TRBD1 (6 bases). The CDR3 sequence is CSARGHIEKLFF. CDR3 coding DNA: TGCAGCGCACGGGGACACATCGAAAAACTGTTTTTT. Variable domain in full (rest from reference TRBV29-1 and TRBJ1-4): SAVISQKPSRDICQRGTSLTIQCQVDSQVTMMFWYRQQPGQSLTLIATANQGSEATYESGFVIDKFPISRPNLTFSTLTVSNMSPEDSSIYLCSARGHIEKLFFGSGTQLSVL.